Listed here are 32 T cell receptor beta chains from one sample, sequenced in a study of T-cell memory formation after mild COVID-19. TCRdb reprocessed the 5' RACE reads with MiXCR, giving one entry per CDR3 protein. Among about 470,000 distinct CDR3 sequences listed, 18% were seen once. The material sequenced was PBMCs or a T cell subset sorted from them (not recorded which). The receptors originated from an adult woman who had mild COVID-19 (a few samples of this study predate the infection). Cell type and time point are not known.

This chain joins TRBV3-1 and TRBJ2-3; D perhaps matches TRBD1 (6 bases). The CDR3 length is 14 residues. The V end lost 5 bases, the J end lost 0 bases, and 9 bases lay between the germline ends. The germline V gene encodes CDR1 LGHDT and CDR2 YNNKEL (reference sequence). The CDR3 nucleotides are TGTGCCAGCAGCGGGACATCTAGCACAGATACGCAGTATTTT. Its translation is CASSGTSSTDTQYF.

This clonotype was seen only a few times. The junction departs from germline at one end; a sequencing error may be responsible. CDR3 residues: CASSYSSSYTEQFF. The DNA for the CDR3 is TGTGCCAGCAGTTACAGCAGTAGCTACACTGAGCAGTTCTTC. The chain links TRBV6-2 or TRBV6-3 to TRBJ2-1, with D unclear. CDR1 and CDR2 (germline): MNHEY, SVGEGT. The CDR3 length is 14 residues.

The chain recombines TRBV5-6 with TRBJ1-2, with D unresolved. Per germline, CDR1 SGHDT and CDR2 YYEEEE. Trimming removed 2 bases from V and 8 bases from J, with 16 bases in between. This CDR3 has 14 amino acids. The CDR3 loop is CASSFGSLRQGYTF. CDR3 bases: TGTGCCAGCAGCTTCGGATCTCTTAGGCAAGGCTACACCTTC.

This chain connects TRBV12-3 or TRBV12-4 to TRBJ1-1; a weak D match, TRBD1 (5 bases). The CDR3 spans 14 residues. With 1 base removed from V and 0 bases from J, the gap between germline ends came to 6 bases. The CDR3 protein is CASSLETVNTEAFF. In nucleotides, the CDR3 is TGTGCCAGCAGTTTAGAGACAGTGAACACTGAAGCTTTCTTT.

This chain joins TRBV30 and TRBJ2-7, with D hard to call. The V end was cut by 8 bases, the J end by 6 bases, with 17 bases between. Germline V lookup: CDR1 GTSNPN, CDR2 SVGIG (reference sequence). The CDR3 consists of 12 residues. Here the CDR3 DNA reads TGTGCCACCCCCGGGCTAGATGGCGAGCAGTACTTC. This sequence encodes CATPGLDGEQYF.

This clonotype was detected only a few times. The chain recombines TRBV7-9 with TRBJ1-3; D is perhaps TRBD1 (5 bases). Trimming stripped 4 bases from V and 0 bases from J, with 16 bases between. Germline V lookup: CDR1 SEHNR, CDR2 FQNEAQ (reference sequence). The CDR3 has 17 residues. DNA of the CDR3: TGTGCCAGCAGCTACGAGACAGACCCTCGCTCTGGAAACACCATATATTTT. Translation: CASSYETDPRSGNTIYF.

This chain links TRBV7-6 with TRBJ2-5; D is ambiguous. CDR1 and CDR2 (germline): SGHVS, FNYEAQ. The germline V and J ends were trimmed by 0 bases and 2 bases, with 7 bases remaining between them. CDR3 length: 14 amino acids. In nucleotides, the CDR3 is TGTGCCAGCAGCTTAGCCAGGTTACAAGAGACCCAGTACTTC. Encoded protein: CASSLARLQETQYF.

This clonotype was counted only a few times. The chain couples TRBV2 to TRBJ1-3; 7 nucleotides match TRBD1. Germline V gene data show CDR1 as SNHLY and CDR2 as FYNNEI. This CDR3 is built from 13 residues. Trimming took 9 bases from V and 0 from J; bases not matched to a gene: 2. The CDR3 DNA sequence: TGTGCCAGACGGACAGGCTCTGGAAACACCATATATTTT. It specifies CARRTGSGNTIYF.

V is TRBV27 and J is TRBJ1-5, with D maybe TRBD1 (5 bases). The germline gives CDR1 MNHEY, CDR2 SMNVEV (reference sequence). This CDR3 region has 15 residues. Deletions cut 0 bases from V and 9 bases from J, with 15 bases between. CDR3 protein: CASSLSQATLGPQHF. DNA of the CDR3: TGTGCCAGCAGTTTATCACAGGCCACCCTAGGGCCCCAGCATTTT.

In its sample, this clonotype was seen a few times. V gene TRBV19 combines with J gene TRBJ2-7; D call uncertain. CDR1 is LNHDA, CDR2 SQIVND, per germline (reference sequence). With 3 bases removed from V and 1 base from J, the gap between germline ends came to 10 bases. This CDR3 has 14 residues. The CDR3, as DNA: TGTGCCAGTAGTATGGTGGCGGATTCCTACGAGCAGTACTTC. It yields the protein CASSMVADSYEQYF.

This clonotype was recorded a few times. The chain couples TRBV19 to TRBJ2-7, with 7 positions matching TRBD2. This CDR3 is 15 amino acids long. Germline V lookup: CDR1 LNHDA, CDR2 SQIVND (reference sequence). V lost 11 bases and J lost 2; bases outside the gene matches: 15. This CDR3 reads CAGGPPSGLPYEQYF. The CDR3 DNA sequence: TGTGCCGGAGGGCCCCCTAGCGGTCTTCCCTACGAGCAGTACTTC.

This clonotype was recorded at least ten times. The chain uses TRBV6-5 and TRBJ2-7; 7 bases match TRBD2. V lost 4 bases and J lost 4; bases outside the gene matches: 16. The CDR3 totals 17 residues. Germline V gene lookup returns CDR1 MNHEY and CDR2 SVGAGI. Written as DNA, the CDR3 is TGTGCCAGCAGTTCCCGAAACGCCGGGACTACATTTTACGAGCAGTACTTC. This translates into CASSSRNAGTTFYEQYF.

The rearrangement links TRBV7-9 to TRBJ1-3; D unclear. The length of the CDR3 is 14 residues. Germline loops: CDR1 SEHNR, CDR2 FQNEAQ (reference sequence). Trimming took 3 bases from V and 0 from J, leaving 6 bases between them. The CDR3 reads CASSFTSSGNTIYF. Here the CDR3 DNA reads TGTGCCAGCAGCTTTACAAGCTCTGGAAACACCATATATTTT. Full variable domain (remainder filled in from reference TRBV7-9 and TRBJ1-3): DTGVSQNPRHKITKRGQNVTFRCDPISEHNRLYWYRQTLGQGPEFLTYFQNEAQLEKSRLLSDRFSAERPKGSFSTLEIQRTEQGDSAMYLCASSFTSSGNTIYFGEGSWLTVV.

The chain is built from TRBV24-1 and TRBJ2-3; 9 bases line up with TRBD1. Germline trimming cut 3 bases from V and 3 bases from J; bases unmatched to any gene: 3. This CDR3 is 15 amino acids long. CDR1 is KGHDR and CDR2 is SFDVKD in the germline V gene. This chain's CDR3 is CATSDTGQGTDTQYF. The CDR3 DNA reads TGTGCCACCAGTGATACCGGACAGGGGACAGATACGCAGTATTTT.

This clonotype occurred a few times. This sequence joins TRBV20-1 and TRBJ2-1, with 12 bases matching TRBD2. After removal of 5 bases from V and 6 bases from J, the junction contained 8 bases not matched to a gene. CDR3 length: 15 amino acids. CDR1 is DFQATT and CDR2 is SNEGSKA in the germline V gene (reference sequence). This CDR3 reads CSALLASGGANEQFF. Here the CDR3 DNA reads TGCAGTGCTCTGTTGGCTAGCGGGGGGGCCAATGAGCAGTTCTTC.

This clonotype has a handful of counts. V is TRBV12-3 or TRBV12-4 and J is TRBJ2-3; a weak D match, TRBD2 (5 bases). V was pared by 8 bases and J by 4 bases, with 19 bases between. The CDR3 contains 15 residues. CDR3 sequence: CASLSRRNFPDTQYF. The CDR3 bases are TGTGCCAGCCTTAGTAGGAGGAATTTTCCAGATACGCAGTATTTT.

The genes are TRBV15 and TRBJ2-5; the D call may be TRBD1 or TRBD2 (6 bases each). The CDR3 is made up of 18 amino acids. V lost 3 bases and J 3 bases, leaving 23 bases between the germline ends. Looked up from germline, CDR1 is LNHNV and CDR2 is YYDKDF (reference sequence). CDR3 sequence reads: CATSSPPGAPRGKETQYF. In nucleotides, the CDR3 is TGTGCCACCAGCAGTCCGCCGGGGGCCCCGAGGGGGAAAGAGACCCAGTACTTC.

The chain joins TRBV7-9 to TRBJ2-3; no definite D call. Germline-derived CDR1 and CDR2 are SEHNR and FQNEAQ (reference sequence). The ends were cut back, 1 base at V and 6 bases at J, with 14 bases in the middle. This CDR3 comprises 15 residues. CDR3 protein: CASSLGGGSSDTQYF. The CDR3 coding sequence is TGTGCCAGCAGCTTAGGAGGCGGATCTTCGGATACGCAGTATTTT.

The chain joins TRBV24-1 to TRBJ1-1, with a weak D call TRBD1 (5 bases). CDR1 and CDR2 from the germline V gene are KGHDR and SFDVKD. V lost 0 bases, J lost 5 bases, and 12 bases lay in between. This CDR3 contains 15 residues. This chain's CDR3 is CATSDLQWGWTEAFF. DNA for the CDR3: TGTGCCACCAGTGATTTGCAATGGGGGTGGACTGAAGCTTTCTTT.

A few counts support this clonotype. This CDR3 is CASSFTGQGYEQYF. In DNA, the CDR3 is TGTGCCAGCAGTTTTACGGGACAGGGTTACGAGCAGTACTTC. The chain employs TRBV12-3 or TRBV12-4 and TRBJ2-7, with TRBD1 identical over 9 bases. The CDR3 consists of 14 residues. J gave up 4 bases and V 3 bases, and 4 bases lay outside the gene matches.

The chain employs TRBV6-5 and TRBJ2-1; D ambiguous. Germline CDR1 and CDR2: MNHEY and SVGAGI. The germline V and J ends were trimmed by 1 base and 5 bases, with 3 bases remaining between them. The CDR3 runs 12 residues. The CDR3 nucleotides are TGTGCCAGCAGTTACTTGGACAATGAGCAGTTCTTC. Its protein product is CASSYLDNEQFF.

The rearrangement links TRBV24-1 to TRBJ2-3; TRBD2 aligns across 12 bases. Germline assignment: CDR1 KGHDR and CDR2 SFDVKD. Unmatched junction bases numbered 9, after V lost 0 bases and J lost 3 bases. CDR3 length: 19 amino acids. CDR3: CATSDLPLAGGPETDTQYF. The CDR3 DNA is TGTGCCACCAGTGATTTGCCACTAGCGGGAGGCCCGGAGACAGATACGCAGTATTTT.

This clonotype was counted many times. J is TRBJ2-7 and V is TRBV12-3 or TRBV12-4; tentative D call: TRBD2 (6 bases). V lost 3 bases and J lost 5, with 8 bases in between. The length of the CDR3 is 12 residues. The CDR3 reads CASSFGGHEQYF. The CDR3 region has the DNA TGTGCCAGCAGTTTCGGAGGGCACGAGCAGTACTTC.

The CDR3 nucleotides are TGCGCCAGCAGCTTGGACCCGGGGGATGAGCAGTTCTTC. Its translation: CASSLDPGDEQFF. The V call is TRBV5-1, the J call TRBJ2-1; weak D call: TRBD2 (6 bases). The CDR3 spans 13 residues. Germline V CDR1 and CDR2: SGHRS, YFSETQ. Trimming pared 0 bases from V and 8 bases from J, leaving 9 bases between.

This clonotype was counted only a few times. V usage is TRBV12-3 or TRBV12-4 and J usage is TRBJ2-1; D ambiguous. The V gene lost 6 bases and the J gene lost 4 bases, with 10 bases spanning the gap. This CDR3 has 13 residues. The CDR3 bases are TGTGCCAGCAGCCTCCAGGAATACAATGAGCAGTTCTTC. Translated, it gives CASSLQEYNEQFF.

In this sample, this clonotype turned up a few times. The chain has TRBV12-3 or TRBV12-4 and TRBJ2-6; D is unresolved. The CDR3 length is 15 residues. V lost 3 bases, J lost 2 bases, and 8 bases lay in between. The CDR3: CASSLWEAGANVLTF. The DNA for the CDR3 is TGTGCCAGCAGTTTGTGGGAAGCTGGGGCCAACGTCCTGACTTTC.

V usage is TRBV6-5 and J usage is TRBJ2-5; D call uncertain. The V and J ends lost 0 bases and 5 bases respectively, with 16 bases between them. The germline CDR1 and CDR2 sequences are MNHEY and SVGAGI. This CDR3 has 16 amino acids. For the CDR3, the DNA is TGTGCCAGCAGTTACTCCACCGTCATGCCGCCGGAGACCCAGTACTTC. Its translation: CASSYSTVMPPETQYF.

The CDR3 protein is CASSPGGVPYGYTF. Here the CDR3 DNA reads TGTGCCAGCAGCCCGGGGGGGGTCCCCTATGGCTACACCTTC. The rearrangement joins TRBV7-2 to TRBJ1-2; D is perhaps TRBD1 (5 bases). Trimming cost V 5 bases and J 4 bases, with 14 bases left between them. CDR1 is SGHTA, CDR2 FQGNSA, per germline. There are 14 residues in the CDR3. Variable domain in full (rest from reference TRBV7-2 and TRBJ1-2): GAGVSQSPSNKVTEKGKDVELRCDPISGHTALYWYRQSLGQGLEFLIYFQGNSAPDKSGLPSDRFSAERTGGSVSTLTIQRTQQEDSAVYLCASSPGGVPYGYTFGSGTRLTVV.

This clonotype was recorded a few times. The V gene is TRBV12-3 or TRBV12-4, the J gene TRBJ2-5; 8 bases match TRBD2. V lost 10 bases and J lost 4; bases outside the gene matches: 11. The CDR3 spans 14 residues. CDR3 coding DNA: TGTGCCACCCAGGCAACGGGGGGGGGAGAGACCCAGTACTTC. Its translation: CATQATGGGETQYF.

This chain links TRBV6-5 with TRBJ2-7; the D gene is possibly TRBD1 (6 bases). The CDR3 sequence is 16 residues long. V gave up 0 bases and J gave up 2 bases, with 14 bases separating them. Per the germline V gene, CDR1 is MNHEY and CDR2 is SVGAGI. CDR3 nucleotide sequence: TGTGCCAGCAGTTACTCGGGGCAGGGGAGAACCTACGAGCAGTACTTC. Its protein is CASSYSGQGRTYEQYF.

The V call is TRBV10-3, the J call TRBJ2-3; D remains unclear. V dropped 2 bases and J dropped 4 bases, with 7 bases sitting between them. CDR3 size: 13 residues. The V gene's germline CDR1 is ENHRY and CDR2 SYGVKD. The CDR3 sequence: CAISEAVPDTQYF. The DNA for the CDR3 is TGTGCCATCAGTGAGGCAGTCCCAGATACGCAGTATTTT.

This clonotype came up a few times. For the CDR3, the DNA is TGTGCCAGCAGCCTACCTTACCGACTAGCGGGAAAATACCGGTCCGGGAATTACGAGCAGTACTTC. It translates to CASSLPYRLAGKYRSGNYEQYF. The chain combines TRBV7-9 with TRBJ2-7, with TRBD2 matching over 11 bases. The J segment lost 4 bases and the V segment lost 5 bases, leaving 28 bases of the junction unmatched. CDR1 and CDR2 from the germline V gene are SEHNR and FQNEAQ (reference sequence). The CDR3 loop spans 22 amino acids.